Sequencing of this T cell receptor (beta chain) was carried out in a study of shared clonotypes between healthy human individuals. Looking at the study overall: Researchers assigned three CD4 naive, three CD4 memory, two CD8 naive and one CD8 memory plate to each donor. Study conclusions and caveats: Inspection by rarefaction showed sorted-subset sequencing to be incomplete despite large depth. Generation probabilities of non-shared clonotypes were lower (relative to those shared by all four donors).

CDR3 length: 14 residues. Trimming stripped 7 bases from V and 1 base from J, with 14 bases between. Per the germline V gene, CDR1 is MNHNS and CDR2 is SASEGT. For every subset, genomic DNA was evenly distributed across several immunoSEQ plates. Measured with immunoSEQ multiplex PCR; TCRdb has only the in-frame clones, and not every one. The data hold 1,400,000 or so clones, with approximately 98.5% observed a single time. With respect to this clone: The antigen remains undetermined.

The J gene is TRBJ2-7, the V gene TRBV6-1; D call uncertain. Material for sequencing was naive CD4+ T cells sorted from blood. As to subset: CD45RA+ positively selected. This receptor was obtained from a man aged 25-45 years in good health. CDR3 in amino acids: CASNIYQESYEQYF. The CDR3 DNA reads as TGTGCCAGCAATATCTATCAGGAGTCCTACGAGCAGTACTTC.